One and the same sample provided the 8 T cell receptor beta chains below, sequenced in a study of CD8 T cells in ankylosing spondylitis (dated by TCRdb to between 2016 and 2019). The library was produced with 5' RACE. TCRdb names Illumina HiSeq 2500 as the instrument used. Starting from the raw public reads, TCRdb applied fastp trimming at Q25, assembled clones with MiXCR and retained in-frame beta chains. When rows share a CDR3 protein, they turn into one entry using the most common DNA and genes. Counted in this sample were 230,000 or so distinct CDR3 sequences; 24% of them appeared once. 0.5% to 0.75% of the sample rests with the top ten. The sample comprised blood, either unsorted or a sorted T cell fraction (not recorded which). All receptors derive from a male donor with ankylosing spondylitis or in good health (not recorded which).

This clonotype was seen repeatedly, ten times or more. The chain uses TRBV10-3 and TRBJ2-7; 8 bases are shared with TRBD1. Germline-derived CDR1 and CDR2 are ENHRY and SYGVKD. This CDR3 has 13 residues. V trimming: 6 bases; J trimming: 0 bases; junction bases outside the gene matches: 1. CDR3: CAIRDRVSYEQYF. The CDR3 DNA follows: TGTGCCATCAGGGACAGGGTCTCCTACGAGCAGTACTTC.

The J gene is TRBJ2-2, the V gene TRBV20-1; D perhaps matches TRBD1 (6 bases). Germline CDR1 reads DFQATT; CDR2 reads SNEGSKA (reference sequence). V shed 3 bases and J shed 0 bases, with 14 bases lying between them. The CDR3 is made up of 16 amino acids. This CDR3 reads CSARGDRSPNTGELFF. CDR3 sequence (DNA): TGCAGTGCTAGGGGAGACAGGAGCCCGAACACCGGGGAGCTGTTTTTT.

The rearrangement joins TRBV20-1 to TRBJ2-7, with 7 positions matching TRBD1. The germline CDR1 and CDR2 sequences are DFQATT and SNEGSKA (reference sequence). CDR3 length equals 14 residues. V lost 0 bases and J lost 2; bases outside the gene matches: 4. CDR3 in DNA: TGCAGTGCTAGAGAAGACAGGGCGACCTACGAGCAGTACTTC. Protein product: CSAREDRATYEQYF.

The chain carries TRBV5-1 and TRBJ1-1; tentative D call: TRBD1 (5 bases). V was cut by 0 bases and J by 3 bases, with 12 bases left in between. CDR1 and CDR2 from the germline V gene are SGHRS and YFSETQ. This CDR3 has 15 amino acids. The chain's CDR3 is CASSLAGFQDTEAFF. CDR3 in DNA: TGCGCCAGCAGCTTGGCAGGGTTTCAGGACACTGAAGCTTTCTTT.

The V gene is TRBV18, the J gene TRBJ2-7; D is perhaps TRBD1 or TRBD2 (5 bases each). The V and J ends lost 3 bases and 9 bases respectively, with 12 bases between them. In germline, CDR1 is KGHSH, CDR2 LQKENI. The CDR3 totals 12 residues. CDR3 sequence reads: CASSPGPAVQYF. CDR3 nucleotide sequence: TGTGCCAGCTCACCGGGACCAGCGGTGCAGTACTTC. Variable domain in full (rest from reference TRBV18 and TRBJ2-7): NAGVMQNPRHLVRRRGQEARLRCSPMKGHSHVYWYRQLPEEGLKFMVYLQKENIIDESGMPKERFSAEFPKEGPSILRIQQVVRGDSAAYFCASSPGPAVQYFGPGTRLTVT.

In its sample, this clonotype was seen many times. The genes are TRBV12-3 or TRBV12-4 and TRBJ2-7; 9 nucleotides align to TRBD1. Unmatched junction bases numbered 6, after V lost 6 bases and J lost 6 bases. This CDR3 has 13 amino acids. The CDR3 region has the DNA TGTGCCAGCAGCATGACAGGGGGGGGCGAGCAGTACTTC. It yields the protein CASSMTGGGEQYF.

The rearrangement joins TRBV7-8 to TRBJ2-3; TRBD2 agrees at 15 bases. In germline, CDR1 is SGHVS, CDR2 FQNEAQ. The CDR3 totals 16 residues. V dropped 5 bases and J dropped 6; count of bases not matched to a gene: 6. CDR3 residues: CASSPRTSGGGDTQYF. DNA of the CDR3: TGTGCCAGCAGCCCGCGGACTAGCGGGGGGGGGGATACGCAGTATTTT.

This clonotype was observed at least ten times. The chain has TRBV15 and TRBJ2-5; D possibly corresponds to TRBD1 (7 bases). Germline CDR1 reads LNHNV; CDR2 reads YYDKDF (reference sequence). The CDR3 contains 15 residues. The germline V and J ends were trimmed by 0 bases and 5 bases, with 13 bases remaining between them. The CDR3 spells CATSRDLSGGETQYF. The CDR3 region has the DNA TGTGCCACCAGCAGAGATCTATCAGGGGGGGAGACCCAGTACTTC.